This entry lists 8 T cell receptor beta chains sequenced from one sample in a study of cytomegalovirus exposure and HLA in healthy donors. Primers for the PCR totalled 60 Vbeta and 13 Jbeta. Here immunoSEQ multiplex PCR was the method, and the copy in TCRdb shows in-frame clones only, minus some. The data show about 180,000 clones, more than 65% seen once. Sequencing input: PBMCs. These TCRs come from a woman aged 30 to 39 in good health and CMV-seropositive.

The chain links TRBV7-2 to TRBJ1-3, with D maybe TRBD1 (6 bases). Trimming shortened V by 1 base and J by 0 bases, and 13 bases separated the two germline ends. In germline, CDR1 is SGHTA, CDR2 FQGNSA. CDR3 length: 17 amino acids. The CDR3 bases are TGTGCCAGCAGCTTAGGGGGGCGGGGGCACTCTGGAAACACCATATATTTT. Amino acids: CASSLGGRGHSGNTIYF.

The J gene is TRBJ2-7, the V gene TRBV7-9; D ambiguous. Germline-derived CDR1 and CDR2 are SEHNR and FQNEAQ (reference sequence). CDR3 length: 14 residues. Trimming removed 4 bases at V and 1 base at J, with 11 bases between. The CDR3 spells CASSSPHSSYEQYF. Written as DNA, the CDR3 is TGTGCCAGCAGCTCACCGCACAGTTCCTACGAGCAGTACTTC.

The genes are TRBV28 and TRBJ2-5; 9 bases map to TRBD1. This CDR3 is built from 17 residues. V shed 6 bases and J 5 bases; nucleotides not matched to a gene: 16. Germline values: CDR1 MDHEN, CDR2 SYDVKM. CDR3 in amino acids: CASSETGTGQGRETQYF. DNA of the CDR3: TGTGCCAGCAGCGAAACAGGGACAGGGCAGGGCAGGGAGACCCAGTACTTC. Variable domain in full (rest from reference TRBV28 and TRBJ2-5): DVKVTQSSRYLVKRTGEKVFLECVQDMDHENMFWYRQDPGLGLRLIYFSYDVKMKEKGDIPEGYSVSREKKERFSLILESASTNQTSMYLCASSETGTGQGRETQYFGPGTRLLVL.

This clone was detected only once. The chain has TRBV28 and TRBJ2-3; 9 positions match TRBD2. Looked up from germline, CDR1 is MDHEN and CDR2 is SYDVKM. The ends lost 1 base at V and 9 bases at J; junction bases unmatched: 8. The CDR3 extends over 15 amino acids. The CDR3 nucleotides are TGTGCCAGCAGTTTATATCGCGGGGGGGCGCGGACGCAGTATTTT. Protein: CASSLYRGGARTQYF.

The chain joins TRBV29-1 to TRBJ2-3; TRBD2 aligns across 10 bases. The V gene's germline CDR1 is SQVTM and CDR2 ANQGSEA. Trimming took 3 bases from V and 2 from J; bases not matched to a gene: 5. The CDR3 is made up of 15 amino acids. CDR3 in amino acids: CSVEASGGPTDTQYF. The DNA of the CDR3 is TGCAGCGTTGAGGCTAGCGGGGGTCCCACAGATACGCAGTATTTT.

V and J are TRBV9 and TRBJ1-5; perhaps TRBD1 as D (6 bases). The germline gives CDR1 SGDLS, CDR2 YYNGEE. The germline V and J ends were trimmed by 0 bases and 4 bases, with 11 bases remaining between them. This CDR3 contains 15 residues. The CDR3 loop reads CASSVDGQLNQPQHF. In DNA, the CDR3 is TGTGCCAGCAGCGTAGACGGACAGTTAAATCAGCCCCAGCATTTT.

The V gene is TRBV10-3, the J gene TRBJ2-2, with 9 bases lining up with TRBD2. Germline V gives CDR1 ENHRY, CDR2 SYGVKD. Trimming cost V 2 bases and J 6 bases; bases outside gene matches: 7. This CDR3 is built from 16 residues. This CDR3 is CAISERAGGLAGELFF. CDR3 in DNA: TGTGCCATCAGTGAGAGAGCGGGGGGTCTGGCCGGGGAGCTGTTTTTT.

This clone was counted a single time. CDR3 in amino acids: CASNPGQGTTGELFF. CDR3 DNA: TGTGCCAGTAACCCGGGACAGGGAACCACCGGGGAGCTGTTTTTT. The rearrangement uses TRBV19 and TRBJ2-2; 9 positions agree with TRBD1. Germline trimming cut 7 bases from V and 4 bases from J; bases unmatched to any gene: 7. CDR1 is LNHDA and CDR2 is SQIVND in the germline V gene (reference sequence). The CDR3 length is 15 residues.